This TCR beta chain derives from a study of T-cell reconstitution after alpha-beta-depleted transplantation in children. The study's findings and limits: Once a year had passed after transplant, T-cell counts and diversity came mostly from newly produced T cells.

Concerning this clonotype: The antigen remains unidentified.

A library of TCRbeta sequences, prepared with unique molecular identifiers, was generated. MiXCR was run by TCRdb on the PCR reads, yielding one entry per CDR3 protein. This sample has about 580,000 distinct CDR3 sequences, with 23% found just once. The V end was cut by 1 base, the J end by 4 bases, with 8 bases between. The V gene's germline CDR1 is MDHEN and CDR2 SYDVKM. The CDR3 is 14 amino acids. The chain carries TRBV28 and TRBJ1-5; D call uncertain. The TCR was taken from a boy in the first two years of life who had a stem cell transplant for acute myeloid leukemia, so the T cells may come from the graft donor. Here the sequenced sample was PBMCs, mostly from graft donor cells, taken 360 days after TCRalphabeta/CD19-depleted stem cell transplant. This CDR3 is CASSLLQYNQPQHF. The DNA of the CDR3 is TGTGCCAGCAGTTTATTGCAGTATAATCAGCCCCAGCATTTT.